This TCR beta chain comes out of a study of blood T cell repertoires in COVID-19. Trimming removed 0 bases from V and 7 bases from J; junction bases left unmatched: 6. The germline V gene has CDR1 LGHNA and CDR2 YSLEER. This CDR3 comprises 15 residues. Original data processing: Estimated nucleated cell counts came from reference gene primer amplification. Clones were read by immunoSEQ multiplex PCR, and TCRdb kept only the in-frame ones, dropping some. D and trimming come from the DNA, and the V and J calls and clone size come from that table. The repertoire includes 330,000 or so clones, approximately 90% of them detected once, and approximately 9.3% sits in the top ten. Seattle cases were enrolled at active infection and followed longitudinally.

The TCR originated in a man aged 30-40 years with COVID-19, enrolled during active disease. Material: peripheral blood. The chain joins TRBV4-3 to TRBJ1-2; TRBD1 agrees at 9 bases. The DNA of the CDR3 is TGCGCCAGCAGCCAAGATGGACAGGGGCGGCTTGGCTACACCTTC. It translates to CASSQDGQGRLGYTF.